This TCR beta chain originates from a study of blood T cell repertoires in COVID-19. Across the study: There were acute and convalescent COVID-19 samples, and they came from the United States, Italy and Spain. Sample material is recorded as cDNA or gDNA derived from T cells, B-cell-depleted T cells, or PBMCs.

Participants, 18 to 89 years old, spanned fewer than 25 US areas. Per the study methods: Cell counts per sample came from amplifying reference gene primers. Sequenced by immunoSEQ multiplex PCR; TCRdb stores in-frame clones only, minus some. That table supplies the V and J calls and clone size; D and trimming were determined from the DNA. The profile covers some 220,000 clones, with about 80% appearing a single time and approximately 1.3% taken by the ten largest. This clone was counted a single time. The CDR3 is 14 amino acids. The V gene's germline CDR1 is MGHRA and CDR2 YSYEKL. V lost 0 bases to trimming and J lost 6 bases, with 8 bases between them.

The source is a woman between 40 and 50 years old with acute COVID-19. Sequenced: PBMCs or T cells enriched from blood (not recorded which). V usage is TRBV4-1 and J usage is TRBJ2-2; TRBD1 might be the D (5 bases). CDR3 in amino acids: CASSQDLGPGELFF. Here the CDR3 DNA reads TGCGCCAGCAGCCAAGATTTGGGGCCCGGGGAGCTGTTTTTT.